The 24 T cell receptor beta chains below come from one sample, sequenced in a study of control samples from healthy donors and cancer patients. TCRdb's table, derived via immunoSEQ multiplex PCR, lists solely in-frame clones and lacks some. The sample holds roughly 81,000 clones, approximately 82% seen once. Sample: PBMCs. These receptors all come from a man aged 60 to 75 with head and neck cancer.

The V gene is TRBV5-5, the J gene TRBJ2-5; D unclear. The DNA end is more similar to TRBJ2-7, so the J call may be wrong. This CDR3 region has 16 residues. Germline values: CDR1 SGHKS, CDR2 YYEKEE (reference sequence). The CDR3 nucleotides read TGTGCCAGCAGCTTTCCCCATCGGAGTCAGTCGTACGAGCAGTACTTC. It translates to CASSFPHRSQSYEQYF.

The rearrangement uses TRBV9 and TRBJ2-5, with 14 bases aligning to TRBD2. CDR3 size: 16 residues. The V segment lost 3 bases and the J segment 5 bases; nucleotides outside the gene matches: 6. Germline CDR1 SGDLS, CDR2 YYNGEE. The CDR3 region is CASSEGLAGVRETQYF. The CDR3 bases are TGTGCCAGCAGCGAGGGACTAGCGGGAGTCCGGGAGACCCAGTACTTC.

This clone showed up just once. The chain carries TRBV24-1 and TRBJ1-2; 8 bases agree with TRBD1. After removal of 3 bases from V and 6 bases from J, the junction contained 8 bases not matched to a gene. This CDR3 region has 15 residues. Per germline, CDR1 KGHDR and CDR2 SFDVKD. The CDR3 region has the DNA TGTGCCACCAGTGATCCCGGGACAGGCAAAAATGGCTACACCTTC. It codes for CATSDPGTGKNGYTF.

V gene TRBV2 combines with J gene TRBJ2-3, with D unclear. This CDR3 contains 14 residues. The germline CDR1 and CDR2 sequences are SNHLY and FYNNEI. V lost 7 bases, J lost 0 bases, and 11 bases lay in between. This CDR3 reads CASKAYASTDTQYF. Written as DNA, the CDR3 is TGTGCCAGCAAGGCATACGCTAGCACAGATACGCAGTATTTT.

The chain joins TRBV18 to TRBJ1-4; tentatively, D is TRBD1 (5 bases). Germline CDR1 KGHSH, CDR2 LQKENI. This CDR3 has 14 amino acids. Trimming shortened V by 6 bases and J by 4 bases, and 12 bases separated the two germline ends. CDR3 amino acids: CASSLGAFNEKLFF. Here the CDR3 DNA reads TGTGCCAGCTCCCTAGGGGCCTTTAATGAAAAACTGTTTTTT.

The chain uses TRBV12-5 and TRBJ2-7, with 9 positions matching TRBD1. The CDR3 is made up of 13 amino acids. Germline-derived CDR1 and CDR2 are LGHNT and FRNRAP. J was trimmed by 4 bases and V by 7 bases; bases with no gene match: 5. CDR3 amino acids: CASAPDRGYEQYF. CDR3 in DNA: TGTGCTAGTGCACCGGACAGGGGTTACGAGCAGTACTTC.

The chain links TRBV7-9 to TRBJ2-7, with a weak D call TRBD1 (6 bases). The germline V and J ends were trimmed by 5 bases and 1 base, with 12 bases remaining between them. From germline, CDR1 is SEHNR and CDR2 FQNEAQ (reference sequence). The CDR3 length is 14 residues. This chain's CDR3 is CASSPRTASYEQYF. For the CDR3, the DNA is TGTGCCAGCAGCCCTCGGACAGCTTCCTACGAGCAGTACTTC.

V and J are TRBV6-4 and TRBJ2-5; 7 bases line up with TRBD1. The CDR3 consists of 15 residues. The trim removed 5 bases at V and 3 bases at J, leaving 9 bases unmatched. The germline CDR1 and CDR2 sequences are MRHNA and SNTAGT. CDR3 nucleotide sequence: TGTGCCAGCAGTAGAACCCATGACAGGGAAGAGACCCAGTACTTC. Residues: CASSRTHDREETQYF.

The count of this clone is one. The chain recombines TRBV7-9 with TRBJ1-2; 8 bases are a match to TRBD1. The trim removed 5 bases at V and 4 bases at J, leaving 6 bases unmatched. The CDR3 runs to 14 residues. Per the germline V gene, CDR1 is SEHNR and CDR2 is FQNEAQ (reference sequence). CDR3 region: CASSPQGASYGYTF. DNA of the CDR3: TGTGCCAGCAGCCCCCAGGGGGCAAGCTATGGCTACACCTTC.

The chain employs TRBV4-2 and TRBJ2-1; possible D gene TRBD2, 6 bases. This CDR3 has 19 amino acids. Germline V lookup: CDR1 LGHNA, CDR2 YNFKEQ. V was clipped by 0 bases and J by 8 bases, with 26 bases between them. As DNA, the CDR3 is TGTGCCAGCAGCCAAGATCTTCCCTACGCCGGGGGATTTTTGTATGAGCAGTTCTTC. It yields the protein CASSQDLPYAGGFLYEQFF.

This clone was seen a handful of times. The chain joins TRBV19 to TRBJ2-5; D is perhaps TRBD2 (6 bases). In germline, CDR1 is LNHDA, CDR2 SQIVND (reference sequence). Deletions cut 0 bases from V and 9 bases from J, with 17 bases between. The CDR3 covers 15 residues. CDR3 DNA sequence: TGTGCCAGTAGTATAGATCGGGGGAGGCCTAATCCCCAGTACTTC. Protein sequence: CASSIDRGRPNPQYF.

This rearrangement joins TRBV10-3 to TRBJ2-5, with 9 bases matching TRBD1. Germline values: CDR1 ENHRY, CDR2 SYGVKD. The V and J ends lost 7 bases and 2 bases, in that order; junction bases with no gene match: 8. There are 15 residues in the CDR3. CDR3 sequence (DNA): TGTGCCATCAAACGGGACAGGGAAAGTCAAGAGACCCAGTACTTC. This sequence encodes CAIKRDRESQETQYF.

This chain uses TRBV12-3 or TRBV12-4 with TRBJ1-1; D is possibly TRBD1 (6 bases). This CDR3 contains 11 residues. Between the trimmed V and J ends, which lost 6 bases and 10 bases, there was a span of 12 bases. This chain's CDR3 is CASREQGAAFF. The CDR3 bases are TGTGCCAGCAGAGAACAGGGAGCAGCTTTCTTT.

Written as DNA, the CDR3 is TGCGCCAGCAGCCGGTCCTCGGCGGAGCTGTACAATGAGCAGTTCTTC. Translating it yields CASSRSSAELYNEQFF. This rearrangement joins TRBV5-1 to TRBJ2-1; D remains unclear. Germline CDR1 SGHRS, CDR2 YFSETQ. The CDR3 runs 16 residues. V was cut by 4 bases and J by 4 bases, with 18 bases left in between.

The CDR3 spells CATSDPGTDNNEQFF. Here the CDR3 DNA reads TGTGCCACCAGTGATCCTGGGACAGATAACAATGAGCAGTTCTTC. The V gene is TRBV24-1, the J gene TRBJ2-1; 7 positions agree with TRBD1. The V gene's germline CDR1 is KGHDR and CDR2 SFDVKD. After removal of 3 bases from V and 5 bases from J, the junction contained 6 bases not matched to a gene. The CDR3 has 15 amino acids.

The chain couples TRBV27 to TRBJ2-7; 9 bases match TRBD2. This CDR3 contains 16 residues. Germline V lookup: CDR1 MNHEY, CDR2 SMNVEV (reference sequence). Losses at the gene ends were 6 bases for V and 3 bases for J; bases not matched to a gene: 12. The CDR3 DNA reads TGTGCCAGCAGCCCAAAGGGGGCGGGAGGGTACTACGAGCAGTACTTC. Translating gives CASSPKGAGGYYEQYF.

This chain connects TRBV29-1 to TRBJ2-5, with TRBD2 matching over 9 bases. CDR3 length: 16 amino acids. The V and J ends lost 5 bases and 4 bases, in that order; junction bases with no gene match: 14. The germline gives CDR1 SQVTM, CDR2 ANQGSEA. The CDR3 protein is CSVIEVSSGTGETQYF. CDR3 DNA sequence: TGCAGCGTTATAGAGGTGTCTAGCGGGACGGGAGAGACCCAGTACTTC. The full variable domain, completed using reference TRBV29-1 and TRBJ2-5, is SAVISQKPSRDICQRGTSLTIQCQVDSQVTMMFWYRQQPGQSLTLIATANQGSEATYESGFVIDKFPISRPNLTFSTLTVSNMSPEDSSIYLCSVIEVSSGTGETQYFGPGTRLLVL.

Here the CDR3 DNA reads TGTGCCAGCAGCTTAGGCCCCCTGGCGGTCCAAGAGACCCAGTACTTC. It codes for CASSLGPLAVQETQYF. This rearrangement joins TRBV13 to TRBJ2-5, with D unclear. CDR1 is PRHDT and CDR2 is FYEKMQ in the germline V gene (reference sequence). V was pared by 0 bases and J by 1 base, with 12 bases between. The length of the CDR3 is 16 residues.

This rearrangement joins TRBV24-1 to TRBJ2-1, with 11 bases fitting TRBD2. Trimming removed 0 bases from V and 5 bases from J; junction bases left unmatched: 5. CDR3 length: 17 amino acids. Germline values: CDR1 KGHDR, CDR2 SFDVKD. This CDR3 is CATSDLQGGLADNEQFF. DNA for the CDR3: TGTGCCACCAGTGATTTGCAAGGGGGACTAGCGGACAATGAGCAGTTCTTC.

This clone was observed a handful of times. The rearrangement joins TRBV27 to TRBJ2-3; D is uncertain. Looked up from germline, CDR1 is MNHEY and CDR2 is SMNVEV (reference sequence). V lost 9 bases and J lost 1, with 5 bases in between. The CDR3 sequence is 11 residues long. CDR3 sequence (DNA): TGTGCCAGTAAACGCACAGATACGCAGTATTTT. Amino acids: CASKRTDTQYF.

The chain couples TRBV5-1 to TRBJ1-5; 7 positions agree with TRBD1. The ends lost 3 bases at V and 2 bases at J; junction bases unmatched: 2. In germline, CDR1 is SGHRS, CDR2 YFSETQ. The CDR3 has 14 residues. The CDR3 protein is CASSWTGGNQPQHF. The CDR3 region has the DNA TGCGCCAGCAGCTGGACAGGTGGCAATCAGCCCCAGCATTTT.

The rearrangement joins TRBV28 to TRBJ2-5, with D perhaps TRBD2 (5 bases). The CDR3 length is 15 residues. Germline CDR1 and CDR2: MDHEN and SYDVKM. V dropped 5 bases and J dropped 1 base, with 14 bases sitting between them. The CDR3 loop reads CASSPRRGFQETQYF. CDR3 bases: TGTGCCAGCAGTCCCCGCCGAGGGTTCCAAGAGACCCAGTACTTC.

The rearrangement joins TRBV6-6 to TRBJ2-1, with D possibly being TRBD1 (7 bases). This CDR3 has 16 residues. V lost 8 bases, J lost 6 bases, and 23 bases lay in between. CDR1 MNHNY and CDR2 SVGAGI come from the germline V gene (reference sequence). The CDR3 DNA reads TGTGCCAGCGCTGGACAGGCCCGGGGGCGCGGCAATGAGCAGTTCTTC. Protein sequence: CASAGQARGRGNEQFF.

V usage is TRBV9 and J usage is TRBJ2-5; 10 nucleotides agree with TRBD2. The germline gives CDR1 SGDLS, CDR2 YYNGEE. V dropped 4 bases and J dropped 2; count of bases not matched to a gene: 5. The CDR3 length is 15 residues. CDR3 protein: CASSRTSGVQETQYF. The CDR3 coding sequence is TGTGCCAGCAGCAGGACTAGCGGAGTTCAAGAGACCCAGTACTTC.